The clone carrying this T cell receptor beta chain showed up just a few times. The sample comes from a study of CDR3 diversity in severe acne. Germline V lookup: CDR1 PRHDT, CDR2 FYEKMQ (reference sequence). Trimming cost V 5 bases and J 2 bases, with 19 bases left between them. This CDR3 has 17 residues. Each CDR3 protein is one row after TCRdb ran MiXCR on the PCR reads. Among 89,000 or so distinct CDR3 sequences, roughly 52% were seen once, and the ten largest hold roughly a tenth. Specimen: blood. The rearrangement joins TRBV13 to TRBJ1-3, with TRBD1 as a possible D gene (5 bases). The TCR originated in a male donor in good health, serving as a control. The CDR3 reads CASSPGSGDGAGNTIYF. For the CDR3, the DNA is TGTGCCAGCAGCCCGGGGTCGGGGGACGGAGCTGGAAACACCATATATTTT.